The 13 T cell receptor beta chains in this list originate from one sample, sequenced in a study of vaccination and CD4 T cells after COVID-19. An Oncomine TCR Beta short-read assay was used to sequence the DNA from cultured CD4+ T cells. Using its own MiXCR run on the PCR reads, TCRdb lists one record per CDR3 protein. The repertoire has under 20,000 distinct CDR3 sequences, roughly half of them found once; the top ten carry about 20%. Their target antigens are unknown. Time point noted: late sampling 161 to 241 days after vaccination in a few convalescent patients. Treatment: approximately nine-day PBMC culture with coronavirus spike peptide pools or control peptides (ViraFEST assay). The sequences come from CD4+ T cells from blood, cultured in vitro, collected about 7 months after SARS-CoV-2 vaccination. The origin of the receptors is a human donor who had recovered from COVID-19.

J is TRBJ2-2 and V is TRBV6-6; D may match TRBD1 or TRBD2 (5 bases each). This CDR3 has 14 residues. Trimming shortened V by 6 bases and J by 6 bases, and 14 bases separated the two germline ends. CDR1 and CDR2 (germline): MNHNY, SVGAGI (reference sequence). The CDR3 sequence: CASSRDLGPGELFF. The DNA for the CDR3 is TGTGCCAGCAGCCGGGACCTTGGGCCCGGGGAGCTGTTTTTT.

This chain connects TRBV12-3 or TRBV12-4 to TRBJ2-7, with TRBD2 identical over 7 bases. The V and J ends lost 0 bases and 7 bases, in that order; junction bases with no gene match: 6. The CDR3 runs 14 residues. The CDR3 region is CASSLAGGPGEQYF. CDR3 bases: TGTGCCAGCAGTTTAGCGGGAGGGCCGGGGGAGCAGTACTTC.

The V and J genes are TRBV30 and TRBJ2-3, with 8 bases lining up with TRBD2. Looked up from germline, CDR1 is GTSNPN and CDR2 is SVGIG (reference sequence). The V and J ends lost 5 bases and 2 bases, in that order; junction bases with no gene match: 9. This CDR3 is built from 15 residues. The CDR3: CAWGGGRGATDTQYF. CDR3 DNA: TGTGCCTGGGGCGGGGGGAGAGGGGCCACAGATACGCAGTATTTT.

The DNA of the CDR3 is TGTGCCAGAAGCCCCCTCCCTGAAGCTTTCTTT. Translating gives CARSPLPEAFF. The chain combines TRBV5-3 with TRBJ1-1; D gene uncertain. TRBV5-3 qualifies as an ORF whose function is uncertain. The CDR3 totals 11 residues. The V end lost 4 bases, the J end lost 6 bases, and 7 bases lay between the germline ends.

As regards this clonotype: One end of the junction is discordant with germline, which a read error may explain. The chain uses TRBV7-2 and TRBJ2-3; 11 nucleotides agree with TRBD2. The CDR3 length is 14 residues. CDR1 and CDR2 (germline): SGHTA, FQGNSA. DNA of the CDR3: TGTGTCAGCAGCTCTAGACTAGCGGGGCTTACGCAGTATTTT. Translation gives CVSSSRLAGLTQYF.

The rearrangement joins TRBV7-2 to TRBJ1-1; no clear D gene. V shed 3 bases and J shed 11 bases, with 16 bases lying between them. Germline CDR1 is SGHTA and CDR2 is FQGNSA. This CDR3 is built from 13 residues. As DNA, the CDR3 is TGTGCCAGCAGCTTCCCCGGCGGGGTTAGGGCTTTCTTT. Amino acids: CASSFPGGVRAFF.

This clonotype was counted between two and nine times. The chain combines TRBV6-1 with TRBJ2-5, with 8 bases lining up with TRBD2. J lost 5 bases, V lost 6 bases, and 14 bases had no gene match. From germline, CDR1 is MNHNS and CDR2 SASEGT. The length of the CDR3 is 16 residues. CDR3 nucleotides: TGTGCCAGCAGAGATTTTAGCGGGGAGCGGAGTGAGACCCAGTACTTC. As protein: CASRDFSGERSETQYF.

The J gene is TRBJ2-3, the V gene TRBV10-1; the D gene is possibly TRBD1 (6 bases). Germline assignment: CDR1 WNHNN and CDR2 SYGVQD (reference sequence). V lost 3 bases to trimming and J lost 8 bases, with 18 bases between them. This CDR3 contains 15 residues. The chain's CDR3 is CASSECRGGLCTQYF. For the CDR3, the DNA is TGCGCCAGCAGTGAATGCAGGGGCGGGTTGTGTACGCAGTATTTT.

The genes are TRBV20-1 and TRBJ1-1, with D maybe TRBD1 (5 bases). Trimming removed 0 bases from V and 0 bases from J, with 11 bases in between. The germline V gene has CDR1 DFQATT and CDR2 SNEGSKA (reference sequence). The CDR3 spans 15 residues. The CDR3, as DNA: TGCAGTGCTAGAGACGCCGACAGACTGAACACTGAAGCTTTCTTT. This translates into CSARDADRLNTEAFF.

The chain has TRBV18 and TRBJ1-2; 7 positions agree with TRBD1. The CDR3 totals 15 residues. CDR1 and CDR2 from the germline V gene are KGHSH and LQKENI. V shed 3 bases and J 0 bases; nucleotides not matched to a gene: 4. The chain's CDR3 is CASSPRQGTNYGYTF. For the CDR3, the DNA is TGTGCCAGCTCACCTCGACAGGGCACTAACTATGGCTACACCTTC.

This chain joins TRBV4-2 and TRBJ2-1; weak D call: TRBD1 (5 bases). Trimming shortened V by 1 base and J by 10 bases, and 17 bases separated the two germline ends. The germline CDR1 and CDR2 sequences are LGHNA and YNFKEQ. The CDR3 is 15 amino acids. CDR3 in DNA: TGTGCCAGCAGCCAAGCTGGGGCAGAACAAGGGGAGCAGTTCTTC. It yields the protein CASSQAGAEQGEQFF.

This chain's CDR3 is CATSARGDYGYTF. The CDR3 nucleotides read TGTGCCACCAGTGCGCGAGGGGACTATGGCTACACCTTC. This chain links TRBV24-1 with TRBJ1-2; possible D gene TRBD1, 5 bases. Trimming took off 5 bases at V and 3 bases at J, with 9 bases between the two ends. The CDR3 has 13 residues. Germline-derived CDR1 and CDR2 are KGHDR and SFDVKD.

The chain has TRBV7-9 and TRBJ2-2, with 7 positions matching TRBD2. The CDR3 spans 16 residues. Losses at the gene ends were 5 bases for V and 0 bases for J; bases not matched to a gene: 6. Germline CDR1 is SEHNR and CDR2 is FQNEAQ (reference sequence). CDR3 DNA sequence: TGTGCCAGCAGCCTCCTACTAGCGCCGAACACCGGGGAGCTGTTTTTT. Protein product: CASSLLLAPNTGELFF.